The rows below give T cell receptor beta chains drawn from one sample of a study of shared T cell receptors in the human thymus. The method was immunoSEQ multiplex PCR; TCRdb's version includes in-frame clones alone and lacks a portion of them. The data contain approximately 660,000 clones, over 75% of them singletons. The sample was also linked to a second study, of human thymus T cells.

The sample consisted of thymocytes. The origin of the receptors is a boy in the first two years of life with a congenital heart defect. Each CDR3 is given with its conserved first and last residue. D genes are given only for firm matches. Rows give clone size only sometimes, using once, few, many, or a class for an expanded clone.

clone size | J gene | V gene | D gene | CDR3 DNA | CDR3 protein
NA | TRBJ2-7 | TRBV9 | NA | TGTGCCAGCAGCGCCGGGGGACGGCAATACGAGCAGTACTTC | CASSAGGRQYEQYF
few | TRBJ1-2 | TRBV9 | TRBD1 | TGTGCCAGCAGCGTAGCGGGTGGACAGGAGAATGGCTACACCTTC | CASSVAGGQENGYTF
NA | TRBJ1-5 | TRBV6-1 | TRBD1 | TGTGCCAGCAGGGACCAGACAGGGTATCAGCCCCAGCATTTT | CASRDQTGYQPQHF
NA | TRBJ2-3 | TRBV6-5 | NA | TGTGCCAGCAGTTACGGGCGAACTAGCACAGATACGCAGTATTTT | CASSYGRTSTDTQYF
once | TRBJ2-1 | TRBV11-3 | NA | TGTGCCAGCAGCTTGGGAGCGGTCGCGGCAAATGAGCAGTTCTTC | CASSLGAVAANEQFF
NA | TRBJ2-7 | TRBV6-1 | NA | TGTGCCAGCAGTGAAGGCGATAGCGGAGAGTACGAGCAGTACTTC | CASSEGDSGEYEQYF
once | TRBJ2-7 | TRBV11-2 | NA | TGTGCCAGCAGCTTAGGATTACTGGAGAATTACGAGCAGTACTTC | CASSLGLLENYEQYF
NA | TRBJ2-1 | TRBV4-2 | TRBD2 | TGTGCCAGCAGCCTCTCAGCGGGAGGGCCCTACAATGAGCAGTTCTTC | CASSLSAGGPYNEQFF
NA | TRBJ1-2 | TRBV2 | NA | TGTGCCAGCAGTGAATATATTGGTGAGCAGGGTTGGGGCTACACCTTC | CASSEYIGEQGWGYTF
NA | TRBJ2-5 | TRBV4-3 | TRBD2 | TGCGCCAGCAGCCAAAGGGGTGGACTAGCGGGAGCGGGGGGAGAGACCCAGTACTTC | CASSQRGGLAGAGGETQYF
NA | TRBJ1-2 | TRBV29-1 | NA | TGCAGCACCTGTGATCGGACAGCCTGTGTAGGCTACACCTTC | CSTCDRTACVGYTF
NA | TRBJ2-1 | TRBV2 | TRBD2 | TGTGCCAGCAAGGGGTGGACTAGCGGGATCTTTGGCAATGAGCAGTTCTTC | CASKGWTSGIFGNEQFF
NA | TRBJ2-7 | TRBV5-5 | TRBD2 | TGTGCCAGCAGCCTACGAGGACTAGCGGGAGGGCCAGGAGAGCAGTACTTC | CASSLRGLAGGPGEQYF
NA | TRBJ2-6 | TRBV15 | NA | TGTGCCACCCTCCACGGCTCTGGGGCCAACGTCCTGACTTTC | CATLHGSGANVLTF
NA | TRBJ2-3 | TRBV23-1 | NA | TGCGCCAGCAGAGATGGGCCGACAGATACGCAGTATTTT | CASRDGPTDTQYF
NA | TRBJ2-7 | TRBV4-2 | NA | TGTGCCAGCAGCCAAGGAACAGGGGGGGAAGCCTACGAGCAGTACTTC | CASSQGTGGEAYEQYF
NA | TRBJ2-7 | TRBV28 | TRBD2 | TGTGCCAGCAGTCCAGGACTAGCGCAAAGGGGAAACTACGAGCAGTACTTC | CASSPGLAQRGNYEQYF
NA | TRBJ1-1 | TRBV27 | TRBD1 | TGTGCCAGCAGTATCGACAGGGAGAACACTGAAGCTTTCTTT | CASSIDRENTEAFF
few | TRBJ2-7 | TRBV27 | NA | TGTGCCAGCAGTTTGCGTAAACAGGGTCGAACCCTAGGGGAGCAGTACTTC | CASSLRKQGRTLGEQYF
NA | TRBJ1-1 | TRBV29-1 | NA | TGCAGCGTTGTTTACAGGGAGGGCATGAACACTGAAGCTTTCTTT | CSVVYREGMNTEAFF
NA | TRBJ2-7 | TRBV7-9 | TRBD1 | TGTGCCAGCAGGGTAGGGACAGGCCCCTACGAGCAGTACTTC | CASRVGTGPYEQYF
NA | TRBJ2-7 | TRBV4-1 | TRBD1 | TGCGCCAGCAGCCAAGATGGGCGGACAGGGACCTACGAGCAGTACTTC | CASSQDGRTGTYEQYF
NA | TRBJ2-5 | TRBV7-2 | NA | TGTGCCAGCAGCTTAGGACAACAAGAGACCCAGTACTTC | CASSLGQQETQYF
NA | TRBJ2-2 | TRBV27 | TRBD2 | TGTGCCAGCGCCGGGACTAGCGGGAGAAATACCGGGGAGCTGTTTTTT | CASAGTSGRNTGELFF
NA | TRBJ2-1 | TRBV5-1 | NA | TGCGCCAGCAGCTCCTTTTCAGGCTACTGGGATGAGCAGTTCTTC | CASSSFSGYWDEQFF
NA | TRBJ1-3 | TRBV4-3 | NA | TGCGCCAGCAGCCAAGGGCCAGGAGGCGCCTCTGGAAACACCATATATTTT | CASSQGPGGASGNTIYF
NA | TRBJ1-1 | TRBV5-1 | TRBD1 | TGCGCCAGCAGCTTTGGACAGGGGTTCACTGAAGCTTTCTTT | CASSFGQGFTEAFF
few | TRBJ1-1 | TRBV29-1 | TRBD1 | TGCAGCGTAGACCCAGACAGGGGGAACACTGAAGCTTTCTTT | CSVDPDRGNTEAFF
NA | TRBJ2-7 | TRBV25-1 | TRBD1 | TGTGCCAAACCGACAGGGGGGGACGCCGAGTTCGCCTACGAGCAGTACTTC | CAKPTGGDAEFAYEQYF
NA | TRBJ2-1 | TRBV4-2 | TRBD2 | TGTGCCAGCAGCAATTCTAGCGGGGGTTCCTACAATGAGCAGTTCTTC | CASSNSSGGSYNEQFF
NA | TRBJ1-1 | TRBV2 | NA | TGTGCCAGCGTTAGGGGCCCTGAAGCTTTCTTT | CASVRGPEAFF
NA | TRBJ2-3 | TRBV6-1 | NA | TGTGCCAGCAGTGAAAATGGGAGGAGCACAGATACGCAGTATTTT | CASSENGRSTDTQYF
NA | TRBJ2-5 | TRBV7-6 | NA | TGTGCCAGCAGCACTCTTGGACAGGCGACTAGTCAAGAGACCCAGTACTTC | CASSTLGQATSQETQYF
NA | TRBJ1-2 | TRBV10-2 | NA | TGCGCCAGCAGCCCCCTCCCCCGGGCCAGGGCCGAGGGCTACACCTTC | CASSPLPRARAEGYTF
once | TRBJ2-7 | TRBV4-1 | TRBD1 | TGCGCCAGCAGCCTGTCTAATTGGGACAGGGACTACGAGCAGTACTTC | CASSLSNWDRDYEQYF
NA | TRBJ2-7 | TRBV4-3 | TRBD2 | TGCGCCAGCAGCCAATCAGCGGGAGTGGGAGAGCAGTACTTC | CASSQSAGVGEQYF
NA | TRBJ1-2 | TRBV21-1 | NA | TGTGCCAGCAGCACCGTCCCGGGACAGGGGGCGAGGGGCTACACCTTC | CASSTVPGQGARGYTF
NA | TRBJ1-2 | TRBV7-4 | TRBD1 | TGTGCCAGCAGCTCCGAAGGGGGCGGACAGGAGACAAACCACCCTTGGGGCTACACCTTC | CASSSEGGGQETNHPWGYTF
NA | TRBJ2-7 | TRBV15 | TRBD2 | TGTGCCACCAGCAGAGTTTTGGAGCGGGAGGAGGACGAGCAGTACTTC | CATSRVLEREEDEQYF
once | TRBJ2-7 | TRBV11-2 | NA | TGTGCCAGCAGCTGGGGGACACCGAGGGAGCAGTACTTC | CASSWGTPREQYF
NA | TRBJ2-3 | TRBV28 | NA | TGTGCCAGCACCGGGACACCCCACACAGATACGCAGTATTTT | CASTGTPHTDTQYF
NA | TRBJ2-3 | TRBV5-4 | TRBD2 | TGTGCCAGCAGCCCCCAAAGACTAGCGGGAGGGCCTGGGGGTACAGATACGCAGTATTTT | CASSPQRLAGGPGGTDTQYF
once | TRBJ2-1 | TRBV27 | TRBD2 | TGTGCCAGCAGGGGACCTAGCGGACGGGGTAATGAGCAGTTCTTC | CASRGPSGRGNEQFF
NA | TRBJ2-3 | TRBV5-1 | TRBD1 | TGCGCCAGCAGCTCAGGGGGTACGCAGTATTTT | CASSSGGTQYF
NA | TRBJ2-3 | TRBV5-1 | NA | TGCGCCAGCAGCTTAGGTGTGTGGGTAGCGGAGCAGTATTTT | CASSLGVWVAEQYF
NA | TRBJ2-7 | TRBV10-1 | TRBD2 | TGCGCCAGCAGTGAAAGTGAGGGTTCCGAGACTAGCGGATACGAGCAGTACTTC | CASSESEGSETSGYEQYF
few | TRBJ1-3 | TRBV4-3 | TRBD1 | TGCGCCAGCAGCCCAAGACAGGGGCGGAACACCATATATTTT | CASSPRQGRNTIYF
NA | TRBJ2-1 | TRBV27 | TRBD2 | TGTGCCAGCAGTTTAGTGGGCGGGGGGGGTTCCTACAATGAGCAGTTCTTC | CASSLVGGGGSYNEQFF
once | TRBJ2-1 | TRBV19 | NA | TGTGCCAGTAGTTCCGGGACAACCTACAATGAGCAGTTCTTC | CASSSGTTYNEQFF